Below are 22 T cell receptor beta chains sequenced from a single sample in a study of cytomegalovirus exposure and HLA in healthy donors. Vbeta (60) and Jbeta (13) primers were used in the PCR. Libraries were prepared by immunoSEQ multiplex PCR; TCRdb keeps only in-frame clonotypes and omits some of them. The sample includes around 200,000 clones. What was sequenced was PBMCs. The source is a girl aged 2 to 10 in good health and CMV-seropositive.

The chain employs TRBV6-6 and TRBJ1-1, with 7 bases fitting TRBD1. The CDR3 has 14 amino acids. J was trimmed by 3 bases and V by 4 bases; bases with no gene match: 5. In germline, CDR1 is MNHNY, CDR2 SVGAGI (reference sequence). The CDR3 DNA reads TGTGCCAGCAGTTTCGACAGGGTGGACACTGAAGCTTTCTTT. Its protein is CASSFDRVDTEAFF.

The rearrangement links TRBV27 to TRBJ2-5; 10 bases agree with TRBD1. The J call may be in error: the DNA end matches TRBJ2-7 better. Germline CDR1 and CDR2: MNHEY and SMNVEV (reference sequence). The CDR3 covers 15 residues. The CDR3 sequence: CASSLRTGGFYEQYF. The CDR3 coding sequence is TGTGCCAGCAGTTTGCGGACAGGGGGATTCTACGAGCAGTACTTC.

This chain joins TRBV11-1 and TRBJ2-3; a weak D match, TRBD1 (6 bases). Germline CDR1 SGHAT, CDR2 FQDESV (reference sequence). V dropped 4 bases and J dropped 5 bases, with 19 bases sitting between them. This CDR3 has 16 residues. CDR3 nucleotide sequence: TGTGCCAGCAGCTCCCAACTACAGGGCTCAGGAGATACGCAGTATTTT. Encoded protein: CASSSQLQGSGDTQYF.

The CDR3 region is CASSPGLAEVYTDTQYF. The CDR3 DNA reads as TGTGCCAGCAGCCCTGGACTAGCGGAAGTATACACAGATACGCAGTATTTT. V and J are TRBV5-4 and TRBJ2-3; 10 bases are a match to TRBD2. The CDR3 extends over 17 amino acids. The J segment lost 2 bases and the V segment lost 4 bases, leaving 10 bases of the junction unmatched. CDR1 and CDR2 from the germline V gene are SGHNT and YYREEE (reference sequence).

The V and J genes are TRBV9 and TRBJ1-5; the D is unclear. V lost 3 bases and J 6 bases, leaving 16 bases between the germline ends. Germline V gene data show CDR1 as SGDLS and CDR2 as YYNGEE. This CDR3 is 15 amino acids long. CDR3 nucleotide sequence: TGTGCCAGCAGCGGTGGGGAATTAGGAGGTCAGCCCCAGCATTTT. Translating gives CASSGGELGGQPQHF.

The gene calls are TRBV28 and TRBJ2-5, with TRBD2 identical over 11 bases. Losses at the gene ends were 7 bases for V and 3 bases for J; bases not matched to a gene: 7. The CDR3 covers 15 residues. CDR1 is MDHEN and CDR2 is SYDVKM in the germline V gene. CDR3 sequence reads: CASTFGGLAEETQYF. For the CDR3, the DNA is TGTGCCAGCACCTTTGGGGGACTAGCGGAAGAGACCCAGTACTTC.

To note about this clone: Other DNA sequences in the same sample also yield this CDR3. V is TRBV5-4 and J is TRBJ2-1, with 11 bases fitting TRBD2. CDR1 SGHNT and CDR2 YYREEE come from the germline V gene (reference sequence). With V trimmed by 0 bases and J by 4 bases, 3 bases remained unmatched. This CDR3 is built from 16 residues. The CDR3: CASSLGGTSGYNEQFF. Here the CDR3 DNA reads TGTGCCAGCAGCTTGGGCGGGACTAGCGGTTACAATGAGCAGTTCTTC. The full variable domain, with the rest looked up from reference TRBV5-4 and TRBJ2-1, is ETGVTQSPTHLIKTRGQQVTLRCSSQSGHNTVSWYQQALGQGPQFIFQYYREEENGRGNFPPRFSGLQFPNYSSELNVNALELDDSALYLCASSLGGTSGYNEQFFGPGTRLTVL.

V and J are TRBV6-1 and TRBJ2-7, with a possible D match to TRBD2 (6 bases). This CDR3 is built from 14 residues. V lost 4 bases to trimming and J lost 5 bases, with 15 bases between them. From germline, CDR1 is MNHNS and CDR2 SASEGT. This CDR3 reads CASSGDRRTNEQYF. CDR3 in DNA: TGTGCCAGCAGTGGGGACCGGAGGACTAACGAGCAGTACTTC.

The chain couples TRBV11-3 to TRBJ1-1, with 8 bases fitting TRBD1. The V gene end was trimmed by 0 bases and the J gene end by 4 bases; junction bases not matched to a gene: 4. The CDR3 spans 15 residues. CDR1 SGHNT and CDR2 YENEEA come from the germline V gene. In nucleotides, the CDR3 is TGTGCCAGCAGCTTAGATGGCGGGACAGGCACTGAAGCTTTCTTT. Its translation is CASSLDGGTGTEAFF.

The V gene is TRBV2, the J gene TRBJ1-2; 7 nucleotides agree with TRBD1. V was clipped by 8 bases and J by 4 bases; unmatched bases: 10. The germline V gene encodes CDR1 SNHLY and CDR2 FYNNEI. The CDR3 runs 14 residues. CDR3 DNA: TGTGCCAGCGGAGGGACAGCGGAATCCTATGGCTACACCTTC. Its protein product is CASGGTAESYGYTF. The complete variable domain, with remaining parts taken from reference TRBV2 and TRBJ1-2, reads EPEVTQTPSHQVTQMGQEVILRCVPISNHLYFYWYRQILGQKVEFLVSFYNNEISEKSEIFDDQFSVERPDGSNFTLKIRSTKLEDSAMYFCASGGTAESYGYTFGSGTRLTVV.

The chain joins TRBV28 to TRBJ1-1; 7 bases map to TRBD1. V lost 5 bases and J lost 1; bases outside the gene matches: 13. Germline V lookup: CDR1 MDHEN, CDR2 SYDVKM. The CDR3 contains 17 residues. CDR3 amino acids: CASSLIKGTARNTEAFF. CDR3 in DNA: TGTGCCAGCAGTCTAATTAAGGGGACAGCAAGGAACACTGAAGCTTTCTTT.

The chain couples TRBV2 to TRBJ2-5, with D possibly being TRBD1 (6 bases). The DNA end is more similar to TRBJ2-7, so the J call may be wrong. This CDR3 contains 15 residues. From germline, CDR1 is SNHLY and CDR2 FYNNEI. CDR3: CASSERAGVGVEQYF. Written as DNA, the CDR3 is TGTGCCAGCAGCGAAAGGGCAGGGGTAGGGGTCGAGCAGTACTTC.

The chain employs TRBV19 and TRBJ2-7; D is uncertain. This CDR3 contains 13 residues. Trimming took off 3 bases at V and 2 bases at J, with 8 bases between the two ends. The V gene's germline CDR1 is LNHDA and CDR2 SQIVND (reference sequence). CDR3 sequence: CASSMHSTYEQYF. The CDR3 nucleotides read TGTGCCAGTAGTATGCACAGCACCTACGAGCAGTACTTC.

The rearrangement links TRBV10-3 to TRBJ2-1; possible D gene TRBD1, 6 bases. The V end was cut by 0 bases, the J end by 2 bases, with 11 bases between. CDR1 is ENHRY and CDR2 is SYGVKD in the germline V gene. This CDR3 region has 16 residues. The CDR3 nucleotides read TGTGCCATCAGTGAGTCGACAGGCGTTGCCTACAATGAGCAGTTCTTC. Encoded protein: CAISESTGVAYNEQFF.

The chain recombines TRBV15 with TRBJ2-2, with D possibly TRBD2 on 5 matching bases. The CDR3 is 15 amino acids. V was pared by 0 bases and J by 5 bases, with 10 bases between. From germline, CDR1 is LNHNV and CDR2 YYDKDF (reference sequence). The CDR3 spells CATSRDFTGTGELFF. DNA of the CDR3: TGTGCCACCAGCAGAGATTTTACGGGAACCGGGGAGCTGTTTTTT.

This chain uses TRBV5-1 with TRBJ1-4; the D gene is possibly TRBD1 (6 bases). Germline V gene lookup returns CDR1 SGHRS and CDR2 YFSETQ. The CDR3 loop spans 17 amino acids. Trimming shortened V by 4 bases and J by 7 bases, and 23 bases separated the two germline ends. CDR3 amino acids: CASSLMARGAHSEKLFF. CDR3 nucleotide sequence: TGCGCCAGCAGCCTAATGGCCAGGGGCGCCCACAGTGAAAAACTGTTTTTT.

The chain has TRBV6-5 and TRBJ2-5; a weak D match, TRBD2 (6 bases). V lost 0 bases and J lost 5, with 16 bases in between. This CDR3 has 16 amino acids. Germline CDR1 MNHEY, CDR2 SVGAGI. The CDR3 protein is CASSYSGSRGGETQYF. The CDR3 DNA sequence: TGTGCCAGCAGTTACTCGGGCTCCCGGGGAGGCGAGACCCAGTACTTC.

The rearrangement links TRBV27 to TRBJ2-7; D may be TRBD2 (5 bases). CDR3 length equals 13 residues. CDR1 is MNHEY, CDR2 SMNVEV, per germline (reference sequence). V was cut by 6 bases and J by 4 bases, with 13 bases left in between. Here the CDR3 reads CASSLEGRYEQYF. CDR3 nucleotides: TGTGCCAGCAGCCTCGAGGGCCGGTACGAGCAGTACTTC.

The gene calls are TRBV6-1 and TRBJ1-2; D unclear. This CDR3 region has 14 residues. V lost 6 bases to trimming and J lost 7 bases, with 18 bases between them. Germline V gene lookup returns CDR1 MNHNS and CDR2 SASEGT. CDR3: CASRRAVPGGGYTF. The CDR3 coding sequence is TGTGCCAGCAGACGGGCCGTTCCGGGAGGTGGCTACACCTTC.

This CDR3 reads CASSVRQGENYGYTF. CDR3 DNA sequence: TGTGCCAGCAGTGTAAGACAGGGGGAGAACTATGGCTACACCTTC. The V gene is TRBV2, the J gene TRBJ1-2, with TRBD1 matching over 9 bases. The CDR3 is 15 residues long. V trimming: 4 bases; J trimming: 2 bases; junction bases outside the gene matches: 5. CDR1 SNHLY and CDR2 FYNNEI come from the germline V gene. The entire variable domain, with the rest obtained from reference TRBV2 and TRBJ1-2, is as follows: EPEVTQTPSHQVTQMGQEVILRCVPISNHLYFYWYRQILGQKVEFLVSFYNNEISEKSEIFDDQFSVERPDGSNFTLKIRSTKLEDSAMYFCASSVRQGENYGYTFGSGTRLTVV.

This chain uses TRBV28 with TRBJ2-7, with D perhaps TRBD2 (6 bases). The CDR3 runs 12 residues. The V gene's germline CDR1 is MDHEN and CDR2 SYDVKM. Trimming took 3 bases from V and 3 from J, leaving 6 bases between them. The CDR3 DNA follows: TGTGCCAGCAGTTTGGAGGGCTACGAGCAGTACTTC. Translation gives CASSLEGYEQYF. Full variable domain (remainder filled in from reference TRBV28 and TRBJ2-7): DVKVTQSSRYLVKRTGEKVFLECVQDMDHENMFWYRQDPGLGLRLIYFSYDVKMKEKGDIPEGYSVSREKKERFSLILESASTNQTSMYLCASSLEGYEQYFGPGTRLTVT.

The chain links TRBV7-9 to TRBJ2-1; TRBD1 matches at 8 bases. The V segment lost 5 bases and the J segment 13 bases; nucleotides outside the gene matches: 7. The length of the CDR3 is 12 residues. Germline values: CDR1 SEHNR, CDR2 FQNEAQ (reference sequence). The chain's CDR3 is CASSLGTGDQFF. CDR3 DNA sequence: TGTGCCAGCAGCCTAGGGACAGGTGATCAGTTCTTC. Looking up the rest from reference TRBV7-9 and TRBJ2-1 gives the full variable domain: DTGVSQNPRHKITKRGQNVTFRCDPISEHNRLYWYRQTLGQGPEFLTYFQNEAQLEKSRLLSDRFSAERPKGSFSTLEIQRTEQGDSAMYLCASSLGTGDQFFGPGTRLTVL.